This T cell receptor (beta chain) was documented in a study of T cells in Graves' hyperthyroidism and ophthalmopathy. This CDR3 is built from 15 residues. Germline V gene data show CDR1 as MNHNS and CDR2 as SASEGT. The V end lost 7 bases, the J end lost 4 bases, and 16 bases lay between the germline ends. This clonotype was observed a few times. TCR beta CDR3 regions were amplified from RNA. The study used the HTBI primer set for a first-round RT-PCR of the TCR CDR3. TCRdb itself ran the multiplex PCR reads through MiXCR, one entry per CDR3 protein. The sample carries about 380,000 distinct CDR3 sequences, 15% to 20% recorded once.

The V and J genes are TRBV6-1 and TRBJ2-2; the D is unclear. The sequence came from a man aged 18 to 29 with Graves' ophthalmopathy. The sample consisted of blood. CDR3 sequence (DNA): TGTGCCAGCACCAAAGGTGATCGAGTCACCGGGGAGCTGTTTTTT. Translation gives CASTKGDRVTGELFF.